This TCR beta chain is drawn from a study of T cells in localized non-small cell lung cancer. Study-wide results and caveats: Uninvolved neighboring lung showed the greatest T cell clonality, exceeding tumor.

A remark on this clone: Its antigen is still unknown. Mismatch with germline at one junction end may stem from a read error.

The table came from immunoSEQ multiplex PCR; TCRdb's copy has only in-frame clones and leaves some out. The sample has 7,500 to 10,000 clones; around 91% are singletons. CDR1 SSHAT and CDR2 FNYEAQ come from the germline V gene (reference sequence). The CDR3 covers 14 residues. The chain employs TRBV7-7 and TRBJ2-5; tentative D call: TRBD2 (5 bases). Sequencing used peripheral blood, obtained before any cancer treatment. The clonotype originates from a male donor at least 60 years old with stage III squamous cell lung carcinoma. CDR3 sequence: CASSPGESQGTQYF. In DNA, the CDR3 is TGTGCTAGCAGCCCCGGGGAGTCCCAAGGGACCCAGTACTTC.